Below, one TCR beta chain is given with its context. The entry originates in a study of T cell changes during pregnancy in multiple sclerosis. Profiled with immunoSEQ multiplex PCR; TCRdb holds only in-frame clones, not every one. The sample lists 75,000 to 100,000 clones, roughly 89% occurring once. The receptor comes from a female donor in good health, enrolled as a control in a pregnancy study. The source material was peripheral blood, sampled after pregnancy.

DNA of the CDR3: TGTGCCTGGAGTGTCAAGGACAGGAGGGGATACGAGCAGTACTTC. Amino acid sequence: CAWSVKDRRGYEQYF. V gene TRBV30 combines with J gene TRBJ2-7; possible D gene TRBD1, 7 bases. The CDR3 is 15 residues long. CDR1 and CDR2 from the germline V gene are GTSNPN and SVGIG (reference sequence). The V gene lost 0 bases and the J gene lost 4 bases, with 16 bases spanning the gap.